The clone carrying this T cell receptor (beta chain) has just one count. Authors' methods: Amplified reference gene primers provided the basis for estimating nucleated cell counts. Profiling relied on immunoSEQ multiplex PCR, and the TCRdb table lists in-frame clones only, not all of them. The V and J calls and clone size come from that table; D and trimming were worked out from the DNA. The sample holds about 68,000 clones; 75% to 80% are singletons and the top ten take 5% to 7.5%. The data stem from a study of blood T cell repertoires in COVID-19. Overall study context: The cDNA or gDNA used as material had been derived from T cells, B-cell-depleted T cells, or PBMCs.

Germline V gives CDR1 SGHRS, CDR2 YFSETQ. V lost 3 bases, J lost 2 bases, and 11 bases lay in between. The CDR3 contains 15 residues. The TCR was taken from a woman aged 55 to 70 with acute or convalescent COVID-19. The sample comprised peripheral blood. V usage is TRBV5-1 and J usage is TRBJ2-2, with D possibly TRBD1 on 6 matching bases. The CDR3 coding sequence is TGCGCCAGCAGCTATGGACAGTTAAACACCGGGGAGCTGTTTTTT. Translation: CASSYGQLNTGELFF.